The source of this T cell receptor (beta chain) is a study of PD-1 blockade in classical Hodgkin lymphoma. Germline V gene data show CDR1 as MDHEN and CDR2 as SYDVKM. V was cut by 4 bases and J by 4 bases, with 15 bases left in between. The CDR3 runs 15 residues. Notes on the study in general: Relapsed/refractory patients reportedly had lower baseline diversity than newly diagnosed patients. Complete responders started with a diversity level that resembled newly diagnosed patients at baseline.

As for time point: cycle 4 day 1 (C4D1), after less than 7 weeks of nivolumab. Patients all relapsed after autologous stem cell transplantation, and there was variation in brentuximab vedotin exposure. The study purified CD4+ T cells from thawed PBMCs using magnetic negative selection. This clone was observed once. Antigen: not known. Generated by immunoSEQ multiplex PCR, the TCRdb table keeps only in-frame clones and is missing some. The table includes 30,000 to 35,000 clones, 80% to 90% detected once. The clonotype originates from a human donor with classical Hodgkin lymphoma. The sequencing used CD4+ T cells from blood, collected before the fourth cycle of nivolumab. This rearrangement joins TRBV28 to TRBJ2-3, with D possibly TRBD1 on 6 matching bases. The CDR3 bases are TGTGCCAGCAGTTCCTGGGGGCTCAGGCCAGATACGCAGTATTTT. Translated, it gives CASSSWGLRPDTQYF.